Listed below are T cell receptor beta chains from one sample, sequenced in a study of blood T cell repertoires in COVID-19. TCRdb's table, derived via immunoSEQ multiplex PCR, lists solely in-frame clones and lacks some. The table shows some 300,000 clones, with 70% to 90% occurring only once. Source material: PBMCs or T cells enriched from blood (not recorded which). All receptors come from a woman in her 40s who had recovered from COVID-19. Each CDR3 is given with its conserved first and last residue. The D gene is left open where the match is weak. Clone size is given for some rows only: seen once, a few or many times, or a class if the clone is expanded.

D	size	V	J	DNA	CDR3
.	.	TRBV5-1	TRBJ2-7	TGCGCCAGCAGCTTTCGAGGAGGGCAAAACTACGAGCAGTACTTC	CASSFRGGQNYEQYF
TRBD1	.	TRBV18	TRBJ1-1	TGTGCCAGCTCATCAACAGGGGGCACTGAAGCTTTCTTT	CASSSTGGTEAFF
TRBD2	.	TRBV18	TRBJ2-7	TGTGCCAGCTCACCACCCACTAGCGGCTACGAGCAGTACTTC	CASSPPTSGYEQYF
TRBD1	.	TRBV11-2	TRBJ2-5	TGTGCCAGCAGCTTTAATACAGGGGGCGCGGGGGAGACCCAGTACTTC	CASSFNTGGAGETQYF
.	once	TRBV5-1	TRBJ2-6	TGCGCCAGCAGCTTGGTTCCAGATGGGGCCAACGTCCTGACTTTC	CASSLVPDGANVLTF
.	.	TRBV5-1	TRBJ1-4	TGCGCCAGCAGCTTGAATACAGAGAATGAAAAACTGTTTTTT	CASSLNTENEKLFF
.	.	TRBV4-1	TRBJ1-6	TGCGCCAGCAGCCAAGTGGGAGGGACCCTGACGGCCCTCCACTTT	CASSQVGGTLTALHF
TRBD2	once	TRBV4-2	TRBJ2-7	TGTGCCAGCAGCCTCTGGACTAGCGGGAGCGGCTACGAGCAGTACTTC	CASSLWTSGSGYEQYF
TRBD2	.	TRBV19	TRBJ2-2	TGTGCCAGTAGTGCGCGAGAGGGGAGGGGGAACACCGGGGAGCTGTTTTTT	CASSAREGRGNTGELFF
TRBD1	.	TRBV15	TRBJ1-3	TGTGCCACCAGCAGTGCACAGGGGCCACGGGGAAACACCATATATTTT	CATSSAQGPRGNTIYF
TRBD2	.	TRBV11-2	TRBJ2-5	TGTGCCAGCAGAGGGGTTCGGGCGGGGGGACAAGAGACCCAGTACTTC	CASRGVRAGGQETQYF
.	once	TRBV11-2	TRBJ2-1	TGTGCCAGCAGCCCCCGGCGACTAGGCATCAATGAGCAGTTCTTC	CASSPRRLGINEQFF
TRBD1	once	TRBV30	TRBJ1-6	TGTGCCTGGAGTGTCGACAGGGTCAATTCACCCCTCCACTTT	CAWSVDRVNSPLHF
.	.	TRBV5-6	TRBJ2-2	TGTGCCAGCAGCCCACTAAGGGGTTACACCGGGGAGCTGTTTTTT	CASSPLRGYTGELFF
.	.	TRBV23-1	TRBJ1-2	TGCGCCAGCAGTGGGGCTGTCGGGTCATGGTATGGCTACACCTTC	CASSGAVGSWYGYTF
TRBD1	.	TRBV29-1	TRBJ1-1	TGCAGCGTTGTTGTGACAGGGGGAGGCACTGAAGCTTTCTTT	CSVVVTGGGTEAFF
TRBD2	.	TRBV7-3	TRBJ2-3	TGTGCCAGCAGTCACACGGGGACTAGCGGCCGGGATACGCAGTATTTT	CASSHTGTSGRDTQYF
.	.	TRBV2	TRBJ2-7	TGTGCCAGCAGACAGCCGATCTACGAGCAGTACTTC	CASRQPIYEQYF
TRBD2	.	TRBV27	TRBJ2-1	TGTGCCAGCAGTCAGGGCGGGGGATACAATGAGCAGTTCTTC	CASSQGGGYNEQFF
TRBD2	.	TRBV3-1/TRBV3-2	TRBJ2-5	TGTGCCAGCAGCCAAGATACGGGCGGGGGAGAGACCCAGTACTTC	CASSQDTGGGETQYF
TRBD1	.	TRBV10-3	TRBJ1-3	TGTGCCACCCGGACAGGAAGCTCTGGAAACACCATATATTTT	CATRTGSSGNTIYF
TRBD1	.	TRBV10-3	TRBJ1-6	TGTGCCATCAGCCTCGACAGGGATTCACCCCTCCACTTT	CAISLDRDSPLHF
TRBD1	once	TRBV24-1	TRBJ1-2	TGTGCCACCAGTGACCGGACAGGGTGGGGTGGCTACACCTTC	CATSDRTGWGGYTF
.	.	TRBV5-4	TRBJ2-7	TGTGCCAGCAGCCCCTTGGGGGGGGCGATGTCTTGGGAAGAGCAGTACTTC	CASSPLGGAMSWEEQYF
.	.	TRBV19	TRBJ1-5	TGTGCCAGTAGTCCCACTCCGCAGGGGTCGGGGCAGCCCCAGCATTTT	CASSPTPQGSGQPQHF
.	few	TRBV5-1	TRBJ2-2	TGCGCCAGCAGCCCCATGGGGGGCACCGGGGAGCTGTTTTTT	CASSPMGGTGELFF
TRBD2	.	TRBV19	TRBJ2-3	TGTGCCAGTAGTCGGCTAGCGGGAGGGCCAGATACGCAGTATTTT	CASSRLAGGPDTQYF
.	.	TRBV30	TRBJ1-2	TGTGCCTGGAGTCAACTACCTGACAGTAACTATGGCTACACCTTC	CAWSQLPDSNYGYTF
TRBD2	.	TRBV7-3	TRBJ2-6	TGTGCCAGCAGCCCGGGACTAGAGACAGTTGGGGCCAACGTCCTGACTTTC	CASSPGLETVGANVLTF
.	.	TRBV28	TRBJ1-2	TGTGCCAGCAGTTGGACAGCCAATGGCTACACCTTC	CASSWTANGYTF
.	.	TRBV5-6	TRBJ2-7	TGTGCCAGCAGCTTTGGAGGGGGCCCTTCCGAGCAGTACTTC	CASSFGGGPSEQYF
TRBD1	.	TRBV2	TRBJ1-1	TGTGCCAGCATTCTGGACAGGGTCATGAACACTGAAGCTTTCTTT	CASILDRVMNTEAFF
TRBD2	.	TRBV7-2	TRBJ2-2	TGTGCCAGCAGCTTATGGGGAGGGGCCAACACCGGGGAGCTGTTTTTT	CASSLWGGANTGELFF
.	.	TRBV11-3	TRBJ2-7	TGTGCCAGCAGCTTAGACTCGCTAGTATCCTACGAGCAGTACTTC	CASSLDSLVSYEQYF
TRBD1	.	TRBV19	TRBJ1-2	TGTGCCAGTAGTGGACAGGGTTTAGGGGGCTACACCTTC	CASSGQGLGGYTF
.	once	TRBV6-5	TRBJ1-5	TGTGCCAGCAGTTACGGGACACTAACCGGGGGGCAGCCCCAGCATTTT	CASSYGTLTGGQPQHF
.	once	TRBV10-3	TRBJ1-5	TGTGCCATCAGTGAGTGGGAGAGCAATCAGCCCCAGCATTTT	CAISEWESNQPQHF
TRBD2	.	TRBV10-1	TRBJ2-3	TGCGCCAGCAGCTCTGGGGGACTAGGCACAGATACGCAGTATTTT	CASSSGGLGTDTQYF
TRBD2	.	TRBV7-2	TRBJ2-3	TGTGCCAGCAGCTCTCGACTAGCGGACACTCTAGGGGAAGATACGCAGTATTTT	CASSSRLADTLGEDTQYF
.	.	TRBV5-1	TRBJ2-2	TGCGCCAGCAGCAATGTAGGACTTTACACCGGGGAGCTGTTTTTT	CASSNVGLYTGELFF
.	.	TRBV9	TRBJ2-2	TGTGCCAGCAGCGCCGGCACCGGGGAGCTGTTTTTT	CASSAGTGELFF
TRBD1	.	TRBV29-1	TRBJ2-7	TGCAGCGTTCAAGGACAGGGCTACGAGCAGTACTTC	CSVQGQGYEQYF
.	.	TRBV7-9	TRBJ2-5	TGTGCCAGCAGCTTAGAAGCAGCGGGCGCGACCCAGTACTTC	CASSLEAAGATQYF
.	once	TRBV24-1	TRBJ2-1	TGTGCCACCAGTGTTACGGCGGGGAATGAGCAGTTCTTC	CATSVTAGNEQFF
.	.	TRBV19	TRBJ1-1	TGTGCCAGTAGTATCCCTACAGTGAACACTGAAGCTTTCTTT	CASSIPTVNTEAFF
TRBD1	.	TRBV24-1	TRBJ1-2	TGTGCCACCAGTGATTTCGGGACAGGGTGGCTTCACAACTATGGCTACACCTTC	CATSDFGTGWLHNYGYTF
.	.	TRBV10-3	TRBJ2-7	TGTGCCATCAGTGAGGGGAGAGGGATAAGGACCTACGAGCAGTACTTC	CAISEGRGIRTYEQYF
TRBD1	once	TRBV30	TRBJ1-3	TGTGCCTGGAGTGTATGGGGACAGGGGAGAAGTCGGTACCTTGGAAACACCATATATTTT	CAWSVWGQGRSRYLGNTIYF
.	.	TRBV18	TRBJ2-2	TGTGCCAGCTCACCACCGGCGGGAAACACCGGGGAGCTGTTTTTT	CASSPPAGNTGELFF
.	.	TRBV19	TRBJ1-1	TGTGCCAGTAGTCTCACAGGATCGACTGAAGCTTTCTTT	CASSLTGSTEAFF
TRBD2	.	TRBV19	TRBJ2-1	TGTGCCAGTAGTATTTCGGCGGGAGAAGGCTACAATGAGCAGTTCTTC	CASSISAGEGYNEQFF
.	.	TRBV7-2	TRBJ2-7	TGTGCCAGCAGCTTATATTTCGCCGGGGTTGGCTTTGACGAGCAGTACTTC	CASSLYFAGVGFDEQYF
.	.	TRBV4-1	TRBJ2-7	TGCGCCAGCAGCCAAGTCTGGCCCCAGAGTCTAGCCTACGAGCAGTACTTC	CASSQVWPQSLAYEQYF
.	.	TRBV9	TRBJ1-5	TGTGCCAGCAGCGTAGGACAGGTCAATCAGCCCCAGCATTTT	CASSVGQVNQPQHF
TRBD1	.	TRBV28	TRBJ1-1	TGTGCCAGCAGGGGACAGGAAAACACTGAAGCTTTCTTT	CASRGQENTEAFF
TRBD1	.	TRBV28	TRBJ1-1	TGTGCCAGCAGGCCGGACAGGGTTAGGTTAGTCCAAGCTTTCTTT	CASRPDRVRLVQAFF
TRBD1	.	TRBV5-6	TRBJ2-2	TGTGCCAGCGGTGCGGGACAGGGATTCACCGGGGAGCTGTTTTTT	CASGAGQGFTGELFF